A selection of T cell receptor beta chains follows, all from one sample in a study of shared clonotypes between healthy human individuals. Using immunoSEQ multiplex PCR, the repertoire was profiled, and TCRdb retains in-frame clones only, with some absent. The table shows 1,400,000 or so clones, with about 98.5% occurring only once. The sequencing input was naive CD4+ T cells sorted from blood. Receptors originate from a man in his thirties or forties in good health. CDR3s leave out the opening cysteine and the closing phenylalanine or tryptophan. The order of the fields is V gene, CDR3 protein.

TRBV19 ASSMGGSNQPQH
TRBV5-1 ASSPSGTSVYNEQF
TRBV7-2 ASSLNPVGAREQF
TRBV28 ASSSPAEQY
TRBV7-2 ASSLEFYNEQF
TRBV9 ASSVTSGVTQY
TRBV4-3 ASSQDRAGGSYEQY
TRBV2 ASSSGSGETQY
TRBV6-1 ASSGQRQETQY
TRBV2 ASSVRDIYEQY
TRBV25-1 ASSVPGTGGYT
TRBV9 ASSSRPSTDTQY
TRBV5-1 ASRILVLDEQF
TRBV18 ASSPTGLYEQY
TRBV29-1 SVPGNSGRGYT
TRBV11-3 ASSSIGASGSDEQF
TRBV10-2 ASSALGGYEQY
TRBV7-9 ASSLSGELF
TRBV6-1 ASKGIEAF
TRBV27 ASSLVPLHEQF
TRBV14 ASSQVPSSYTGELF
TRBV4-1 ASSQDAGDWQEY
TRBV28 ASSSSFSRQGATEAF
TRBV5-4 ASSSRVGYQETQY
TRBV25-1 ASSDVAGSSYEQY
TRBV9 ASSVDGPGNTIY
TRBV19 ASTGGYNEQF
TRBV5-5 ASSLSIQGNQPQH
TRBV7-9 ASSLDDQPQH
TRBV28 ASSGDSYYGYT
TRBV6-1 ASRGQISNQPQH
TRBV25-1 ASSGAGGFIYGYT
TRBV7-6 ASSPFAGDGYT
TRBV2 ASRWDRGYQPQH
TRBV13 ASSLGLLFGGTYTGELF
TRBV18 ASSPLGATYEQY
TRBV7-2 ASNLGDRAWETQY
TRBV28 ASITGGNTGELF
TRBV27 ASSRVARHDIRNYGYT
TRBV5-4 ASSQRTSGRGSYNEQF
TRBV2 ASTVPLAGVETQY
TRBV5-4 ASTTLAGEETQY
TRBV5-1 ASSLDGLAGVGYTGELF
TRBV5-1 ASSLIGAGETQY
TRBV10-3 AISGEAGLQGQPQH
TRBV5-1 ASSWTVRVEQY
TRBV30 AWSVFTSGVYNEQF
TRBV19 ASSGTLNTEAF
TRBV5-5 ASSLWTSGNQETQY
TRBV6-5 ASSYSGTTGELF
TRBV2 ASSDPTIWF
TRBV7-8 ASSYIRDTQY